This T cell receptor (beta chain) originates from a study of T cell repertoires in cytomegalovirus infection. Study in general: Public TCR beta signatures indicated both CMV infection and matching HLA type. General observations from the study: Pooled public TCR beta family frequency picked out CMV carriers with the relevant HLA.

One entry per CDR3 protein, called by TCRdb with MiXCR from the reads. The data show more than 500,000 distinct CDR3 sequences, with about 15% seen just once and around 25% held by the top ten. This clonotype was counted many times. What it binds is unknown. Trimming took off 5 bases at V and 6 bases at J, with 11 bases between the two ends. The CDR3 runs to 12 residues. Sample: CD8+ T cells from PBMCs. This TCR was recovered from a human donor in good health (CMV status not recorded). Some clones in this sample may be carry-over from other donors' samples. The chain joins TRBV12-3 or TRBV12-4 to TRBJ2-7; D remains unclear. The CDR3 DNA reads TGTGCCAGCAGTCCCCCGCAATCCGAGCAGTACTTC. Its translation: CASSPPQSEQYF.